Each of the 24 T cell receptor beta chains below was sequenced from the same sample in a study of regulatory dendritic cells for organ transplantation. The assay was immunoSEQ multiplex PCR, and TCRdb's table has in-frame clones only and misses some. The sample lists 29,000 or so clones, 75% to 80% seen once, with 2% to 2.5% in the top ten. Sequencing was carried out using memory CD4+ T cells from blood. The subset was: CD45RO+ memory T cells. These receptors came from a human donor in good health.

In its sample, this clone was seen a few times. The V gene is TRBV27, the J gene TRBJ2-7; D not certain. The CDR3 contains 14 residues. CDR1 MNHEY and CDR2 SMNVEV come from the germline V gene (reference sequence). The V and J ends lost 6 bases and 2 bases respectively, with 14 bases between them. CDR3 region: CASRQPLPPYEQYF. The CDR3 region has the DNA TGTGCCAGCAGGCAGCCCCTTCCCCCCTACGAGCAGTACTTC.

The chain's CDR3 is CASSLSSGRAVDTQYF. DNA of the CDR3: TGCGCCAGCAGCTTGTCCAGCGGGAGGGCTGTAGATACGCAGTATTTT. This rearrangement joins TRBV5-1 to TRBJ2-3; 10 bases agree with TRBD2. Trimming cost V 1 base and J 5 bases; bases outside gene matches: 7. Germline loops: CDR1 SGHRS, CDR2 YFSETQ. The CDR3 covers 16 residues.

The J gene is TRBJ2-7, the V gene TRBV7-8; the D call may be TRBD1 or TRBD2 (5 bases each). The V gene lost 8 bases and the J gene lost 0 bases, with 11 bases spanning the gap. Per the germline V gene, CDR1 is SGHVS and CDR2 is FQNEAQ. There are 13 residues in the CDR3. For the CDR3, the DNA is TGTGCCAGCGCATCGGGGCCCTCCTACGAGCAGTACTTC. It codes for CASASGPSYEQYF. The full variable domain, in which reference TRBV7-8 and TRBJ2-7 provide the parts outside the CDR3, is GAGVSQSPRYKVAKRGQDVALRCDPISGHVSLFWYQQALGQGPEFLTYFQNEAQLDKSGLPSDRFFAERPEGSVSTLKIQRTQQEDSAVYLCASASGPSYEQYFGPGTRLTVT.

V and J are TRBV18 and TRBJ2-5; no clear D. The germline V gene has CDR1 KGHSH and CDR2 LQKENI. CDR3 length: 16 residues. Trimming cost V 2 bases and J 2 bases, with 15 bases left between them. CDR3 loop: CASSPSLTPSQETQYF. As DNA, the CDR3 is TGTGCCAGCTCACCATCCCTGACGCCCAGTCAAGAGACCCAGTACTTC.

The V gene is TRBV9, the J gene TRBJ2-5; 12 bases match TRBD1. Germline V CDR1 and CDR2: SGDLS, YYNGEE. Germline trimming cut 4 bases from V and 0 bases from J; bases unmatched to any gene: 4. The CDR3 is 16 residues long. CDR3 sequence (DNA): TGTGCCAGCAGCCCAGGGGACAGGGGGCACCAAGAGACCCAGTACTTC. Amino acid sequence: CASSPGDRGHQETQYF.

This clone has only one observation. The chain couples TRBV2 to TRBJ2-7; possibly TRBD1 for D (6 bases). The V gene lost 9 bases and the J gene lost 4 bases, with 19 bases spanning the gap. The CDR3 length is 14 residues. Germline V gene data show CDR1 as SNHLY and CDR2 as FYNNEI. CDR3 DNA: TGTGCCAGTGTAGAGACCAGGGGTAGATACGAGCAGTACTTC. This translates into CASVETRGRYEQYF.

CDR3 sequence reads: CASSWTSEDYEQYF. In nucleotides, the CDR3 is TGTGCCAGCAGTTGGACTAGCGAGGACTACGAGCAGTACTTC. V usage is TRBV2 and J usage is TRBJ2-7; TRBD2 matches 9 bases. The V gene end was trimmed by 5 bases and the J gene end by 3 bases; junction bases not matched to a gene: 5. The CDR3 length is 14 residues. The V gene's germline CDR1 is SNHLY and CDR2 FYNNEI.

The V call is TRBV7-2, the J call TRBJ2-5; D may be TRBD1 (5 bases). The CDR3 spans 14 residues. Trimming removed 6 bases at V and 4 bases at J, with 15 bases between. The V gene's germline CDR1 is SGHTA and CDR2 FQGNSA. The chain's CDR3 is CASSQMGPGETQYF. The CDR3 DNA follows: TGTGCCAGCAGTCAAATGGGGCCCGGAGAGACCCAGTACTTC.

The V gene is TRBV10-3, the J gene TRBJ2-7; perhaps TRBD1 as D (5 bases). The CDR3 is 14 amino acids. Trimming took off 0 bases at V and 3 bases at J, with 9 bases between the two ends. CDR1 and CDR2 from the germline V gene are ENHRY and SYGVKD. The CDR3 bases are TGTGCCATCAGTGAGTCGACTGACAGCTACGAGCAGTACTTC. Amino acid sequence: CAISESTDSYEQYF.

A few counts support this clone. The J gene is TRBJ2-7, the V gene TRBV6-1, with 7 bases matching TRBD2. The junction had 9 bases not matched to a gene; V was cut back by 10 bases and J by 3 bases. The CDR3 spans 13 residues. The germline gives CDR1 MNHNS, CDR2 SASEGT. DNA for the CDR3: TGTGCCATCCAGGCGGGAGAGAACTACGAGCAGTACTTC. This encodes CAIQAGENYEQYF.

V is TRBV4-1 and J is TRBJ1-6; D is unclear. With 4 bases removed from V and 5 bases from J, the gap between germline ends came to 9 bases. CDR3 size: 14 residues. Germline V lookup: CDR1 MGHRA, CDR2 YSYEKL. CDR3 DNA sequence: TGCGCCAGCAGCCGAACGCTCGATAATTCACCCCTCCACTTT. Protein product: CASSRTLDNSPLHF.

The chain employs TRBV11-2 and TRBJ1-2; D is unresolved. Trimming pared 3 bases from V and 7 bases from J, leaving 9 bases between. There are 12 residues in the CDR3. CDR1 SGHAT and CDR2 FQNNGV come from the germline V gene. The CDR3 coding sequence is TGTGCCAGCAGCTTTGGCCTTGGTGGCTACACCTTC. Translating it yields CASSFGLGGYTF. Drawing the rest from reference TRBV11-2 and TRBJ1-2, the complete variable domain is EAGVAQSPRYKIIEKRQSVAFWCNPISGHATLYWYQQILGQGPKLLIQFQNNGVVDDSQLPKDRFSAERLKGVDSTLKIQPAKLEDSAVYLCASSFGLGGYTFGSGTRLTVV.

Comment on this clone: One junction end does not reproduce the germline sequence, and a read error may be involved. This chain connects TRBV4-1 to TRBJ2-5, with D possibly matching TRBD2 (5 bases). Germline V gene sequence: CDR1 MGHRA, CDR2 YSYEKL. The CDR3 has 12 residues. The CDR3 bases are TGCGCCAGCAGCCGCCTCCGGAGTCCGGGGAACTTC. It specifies CASSRLRSPGNF.

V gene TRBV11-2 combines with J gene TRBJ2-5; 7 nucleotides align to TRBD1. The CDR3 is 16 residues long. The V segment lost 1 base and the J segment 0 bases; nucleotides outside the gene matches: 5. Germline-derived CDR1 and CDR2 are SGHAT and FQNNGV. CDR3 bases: TGTGCCAGCAGCTTAGTGGGACAGCCGTACCAAGAGACCCAGTACTTC. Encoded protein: CASSLVGQPYQETQYF. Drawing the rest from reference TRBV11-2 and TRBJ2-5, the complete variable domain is EAGVAQSPRYKIIEKRQSVAFWCNPISGHATLYWYQQILGQGPKLLIQFQNNGVVDDSQLPKDRFSAERLKGVDSTLKIQPAKLEDSAVYLCASSLVGQPYQETQYFGPGTRLLVL.

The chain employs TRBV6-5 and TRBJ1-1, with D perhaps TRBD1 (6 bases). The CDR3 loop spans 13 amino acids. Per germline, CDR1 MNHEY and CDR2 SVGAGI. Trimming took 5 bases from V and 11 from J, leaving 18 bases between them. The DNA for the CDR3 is TGTGCCAGCAGTGACAGGACACCAGTTTTGGCTTTCTTT. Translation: CASSDRTPVLAFF.

CDR3 sequence (DNA): TGCGCCAGCAGCCAAGATCCGGCTAGTCTCGATTTCTACAATGAGCAGTTCTTC. As protein: CASSQDPASLDFYNEQFF. The chain recombines TRBV4-3 with TRBJ2-1; D not resolved. CDR1 is LGHNA, CDR2 YSLEER, per germline. This CDR3 contains 18 residues. V gave up 0 bases and J gave up 3 bases, with 18 bases separating them.

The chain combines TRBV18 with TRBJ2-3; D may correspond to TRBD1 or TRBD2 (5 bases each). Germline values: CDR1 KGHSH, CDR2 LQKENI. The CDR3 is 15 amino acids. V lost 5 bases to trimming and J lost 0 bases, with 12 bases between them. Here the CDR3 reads CASSSEGISTDTQYF. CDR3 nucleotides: TGTGCCAGCTCATCTGAGGGGATTAGCACAGATACGCAGTATTTT. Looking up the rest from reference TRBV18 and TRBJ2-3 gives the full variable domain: NAGVMQNPRHLVRRRGQEARLRCSPMKGHSHVYWYRQLPEEGLKFMVYLQKENIIDESGMPKERFSAEFPKEGPSILRIQQVVRGDSAAYFCASSSEGISTDTQYFGPGTRLTVL.

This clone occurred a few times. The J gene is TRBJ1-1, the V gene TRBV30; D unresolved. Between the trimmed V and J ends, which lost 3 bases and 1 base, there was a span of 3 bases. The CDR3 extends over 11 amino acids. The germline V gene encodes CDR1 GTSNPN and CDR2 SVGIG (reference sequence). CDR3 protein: CAWRQNTEAFF. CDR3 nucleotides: TGTGCCTGGAGACAGAACACTGAAGCTTTCTTT.

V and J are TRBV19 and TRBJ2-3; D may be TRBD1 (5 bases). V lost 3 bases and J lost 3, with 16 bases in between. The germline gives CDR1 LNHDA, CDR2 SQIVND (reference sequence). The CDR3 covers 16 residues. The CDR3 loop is CASSMFQPWTTDTQYF. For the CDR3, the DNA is TGTGCCAGTAGTATGTTCCAGCCCTGGACAACAGATACGCAGTATTTT.

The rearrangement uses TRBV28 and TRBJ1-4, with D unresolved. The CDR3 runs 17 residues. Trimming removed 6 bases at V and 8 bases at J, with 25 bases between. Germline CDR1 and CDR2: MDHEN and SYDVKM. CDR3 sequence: CASRPTTSQLHQEKLFF. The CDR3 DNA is TGTGCCAGCAGGCCGACAACATCCCAGTTGCATCAGGAAAAACTGTTTTTT.

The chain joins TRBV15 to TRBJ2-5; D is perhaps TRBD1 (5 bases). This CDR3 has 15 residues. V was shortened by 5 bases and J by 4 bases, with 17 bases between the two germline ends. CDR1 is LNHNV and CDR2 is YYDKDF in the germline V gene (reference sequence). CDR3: CATSQGLRTGETQYF. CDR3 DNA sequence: TGTGCCACCAGCCAGGGTCTGAGAACTGGAGAGACCCAGTACTTC.

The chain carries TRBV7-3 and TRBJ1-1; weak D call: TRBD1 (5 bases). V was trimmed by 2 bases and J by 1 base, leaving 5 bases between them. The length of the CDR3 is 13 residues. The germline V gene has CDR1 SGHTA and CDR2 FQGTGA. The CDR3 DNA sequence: TGTGCCAGCAGCTTACAGGGGAACACTGAAGCTTTCTTT. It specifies CASSLQGNTEAFF.

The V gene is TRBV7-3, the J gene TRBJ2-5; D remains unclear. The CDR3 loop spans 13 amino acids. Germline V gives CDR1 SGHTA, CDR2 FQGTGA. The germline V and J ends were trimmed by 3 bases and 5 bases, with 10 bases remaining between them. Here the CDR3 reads CASSFAATETQYF. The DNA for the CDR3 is TGTGCCAGCAGCTTTGCTGCTACGGAGACCCAGTACTTC.

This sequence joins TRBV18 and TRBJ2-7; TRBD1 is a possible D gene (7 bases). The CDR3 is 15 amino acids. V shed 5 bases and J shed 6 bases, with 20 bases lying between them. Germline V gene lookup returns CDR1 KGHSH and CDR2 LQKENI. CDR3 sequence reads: CASSSARGERGEQYF. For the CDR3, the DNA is TGTGCCAGCTCATCGGCCAGGGGGGAAAGGGGCGAGCAGTACTTC.